These 19 T cell receptor beta chains originate from one sample sequenced in a study of T cell repertoires in cytomegalovirus infection. Each CDR3 protein gets one entry after TCRdb re-called the reads with MiXCR. The repertoire has hundreds of thousands of distinct CDR3 sequences, around 24% of them found once; the top ten carry under 8.5%. The sample consisted of CD8+ T cells from PBMCs. The origin of the receptors is a human donor in good health (CMV status not recorded). Some clones in this sample may be carry-over from other donors' samples.

The rearrangement joins TRBV7-2 to TRBJ2-1; no clear D. With 5 bases removed from V and 8 bases from J, the gap between germline ends came to 13 bases. This CDR3 is built from 13 residues. Germline V CDR1 and CDR2: SGHTA, FQGNSA. CDR3 sequence: CASSAPLTDEQFF. The CDR3 nucleotides read TGTGCCAGCAGCGCCCCCTTGACGGATGAGCAGTTCTTC. The full variable domain, completed using reference TRBV7-2 and TRBJ2-1, is GAGVSQSPSNKVTEKGKDVELRCDPISGHTALYWYRQSLGQGLEFLIYFQGNSAPDKSGLPSDRFSAERTGGSVSTLTIQRTQQEDSAVYLCASSAPLTDEQFFGPGTRLTVL.

This clonotype appeared a few times. The chain carries TRBV4-1 and TRBJ1-3, with D possibly TRBD1 on 6 matching bases. This CDR3 region has 17 residues. Germline V gene data show CDR1 as MGHRA and CDR2 as YSYEKL. Trimming left V 1 base short and J 0 bases short, with 13 bases between. The CDR3 DNA reads as TGCGCCAGCAGCCAAGGGGCAGGGACAAGCTCTGGAAACACCATATATTTT. Translation: CASSQGAGTSSGNTIYF.

The rearrangement uses TRBV12-5 and TRBJ2-3; unclear D gene. With 3 bases removed from V and 7 bases from J, the gap between germline ends came to 11 bases. The germline V gene has CDR1 LGHNT and CDR2 FRNRAP. There are 13 residues in the CDR3. The CDR3 reads CASGLEALHTQYF. CDR3 bases: TGTGCTAGTGGTTTAGAGGCACTCCATACGCAGTATTTT.

This sequence joins TRBV20-1 and TRBJ1-2; 8 bases line up with TRBD1. The CDR3 contains 13 residues. Unmatched junction bases numbered 7, after V lost 4 bases and J lost 6 bases. Germline lookup yields CDR1 DFQATT and CDR2 SNEGSKA (reference sequence). The CDR3 region has the DNA TGCAGTGCTATCAGGGGGCGCGGGAATGGCTACACCTTC. Translating gives CSAIRGRGNGYTF.

This clonotype came up a few times. The gene calls are TRBV12-3 or TRBV12-4 and TRBJ1-2; D is perhaps TRBD1 (5 bases). The CDR3 runs to 18 residues. The ends were cut back, 3 bases at V and 4 bases at J, with 24 bases in the middle. CDR3 nucleotide sequence: TGTGCCAGCAGTTTCGCCAGGACACCGACCCCATCCAGCTATGGCTACACCTTC. Translated: CASSFARTPTPSSYGYTF.

Many counts were recorded for this clonotype. The chain has TRBV27 and TRBJ1-2, with a weak D call TRBD1 (6 bases). Germline V gene lookup returns CDR1 MNHEY and CDR2 SMNVEV (reference sequence). The CDR3 is made up of 15 amino acids. Trimming shortened V by 5 bases and J by 5 bases, and 18 bases separated the two germline ends. As DNA, the CDR3 is TGTGCCAGCAGTCCCCAGGGGACCAGCAGATATGGCTACACCTTC. The encoded protein is CASSPQGTSRYGYTF.

At least ten counts were recorded for this clonotype. V and J are TRBV6-2 or TRBV6-3 and TRBJ2-1; 10 nucleotides agree with TRBD2. V shed 7 bases, J shed 15 bases, and the junction held 15 bases outside the gene matches. CDR3 size: 14 residues. Per germline, CDR1 MNHEY and CDR2 SVGEGT. CDR3 DNA sequence: TGTGCCAGCACCGACGGGCTAGCGGGGGAGTCCTTGTTCTTC. Encoded protein: CASTDGLAGESLFF.

This chain uses TRBV6-2 or TRBV6-3 with TRBJ2-1, with 10 bases matching TRBD2. Losses at the gene ends were 0 bases for V and 0 bases for J; bases not matched to a gene: 11. From germline, CDR1 is MNHEY and CDR2 SVGEGT. The CDR3 has 20 amino acids. CDR3 nucleotide sequence: TGTGCCAGCAGTTACTCGTCGAGCGGGGGGGCCTCGAGCTCCTACAATGAGCAGTTCTTC. Its protein product is CASSYSSSGGASSSYNEQFF.

The genes are TRBV6-6 and TRBJ1-4; 8 bases align to TRBD1. CDR1 and CDR2 from the germline V gene are MNHNY and SVGAGI (reference sequence). The CDR3 sequence is 15 residues long. V dropped 5 bases and J dropped 7; count of bases not matched to a gene: 9. The CDR3 DNA follows: TGTGCCAGCAGTGGAGCACAGGGGGAAGGTGAAAAACTGTTTTTT. Amino acids: CASSGAQGEGEKLFF.

Comments on this clonotype: This may be a read error: a much more frequent sequence differs by one nucleotide. The conserved phenylalanine or tryptophan is not found at the CDR3 terminus, so this likely reflects a read error. The CDR3 loop reads CASSSKADTQYS. In nucleotides, the CDR3 is TGTGCCAGCAGTTCTAAGGCAGATACGCAGTATTCT. V usage is TRBV12-3 or TRBV12-4 and J usage is TRBJ2-3; D is unclear. V lost 4 bases to trimming and J lost 4 bases, with 6 bases between them. The CDR3 consists of 12 residues.

Only a few counts were recorded for this clonotype. The chain uses TRBV19 and TRBJ2-1; D is possibly TRBD2 (7 bases). The CDR3 sequence is 15 residues long. Germline V gene lookup returns CDR1 LNHDA and CDR2 SQIVND (reference sequence). Trimming removed 7 bases at V and 8 bases at J, with 21 bases between. In DNA, the CDR3 is TGTGCCAGTACCTCACACCTGGCGGGGGCCTATGAGCAGTTCTTC. It is translated as CASTSHLAGAYEQFF.

The table lists this clonotype with a few counts. This chain joins TRBV5-1 and TRBJ2-1; D unclear. The length of the CDR3 is 18 residues. V lost 3 bases to trimming and J lost 0 bases, with 19 bases between them. Germline V gives CDR1 SGHRS, CDR2 YFSETQ. The CDR3 sequence is CASSWTNRTVSSYNEQFF. Here the CDR3 DNA reads TGCGCCAGCAGCTGGACGAACCGGACGGTCAGCTCCTACAATGAGCAGTTCTTC. The full variable domain, with the rest looked up from reference TRBV5-1 and TRBJ2-1, is KAGVTQTPRYLIKTRGQQVTLSCSPISGHRSVSWYQQTPGQGLQFLFEYFSETQRNKGNFPGRFSGRQFSNSRSEMNVSTLELGDSALYLCASSWTNRTVSSYNEQFFGPGTRLTVL.

There are many counts of this clonotype. The gene calls are TRBV7-9 and TRBJ2-7; D gene unclear. The CDR3 has 12 amino acids. Germline V gene lookup returns CDR1 SEHNR and CDR2 FQNEAQ (reference sequence). Trimming took off 2 bases at V and 5 bases at J, with 7 bases between the two ends. For the CDR3, the DNA is TGTGCCAGCAGCTTAACATTTCACGAGCAGTACTTC. This sequence encodes CASSLTFHEQYF.

This clonotype showed up just a few times. The chain couples TRBV7-9 to TRBJ1-1; D is uncertain. The CDR3 spans 14 residues. V was shortened by 1 base and J by 10 bases, with 16 bases between the two germline ends. Germline loops: CDR1 SEHNR, CDR2 FQNEAQ (reference sequence). The CDR3 protein is CASSLVPISAGAFF. As DNA, the CDR3 is TGTGCCAGCAGCTTAGTTCCGATATCGGCGGGAGCTTTCTTT.

The gene calls are TRBV29-1 and TRBJ2-5; TRBD1 matches at 9 bases. The CDR3 sequence is 14 residues long. V shed 6 bases, J shed 5 bases, and the junction held 10 bases outside the gene matches. Per the germline V gene, CDR1 is SQVTM and CDR2 is ANQGSEA. CDR3 in amino acids: CSVERTGVLETQYF. CDR3 DNA: TGCAGCGTCGAAAGGACAGGGGTCCTGGAGACCCAGTACTTC.

The V call is TRBV6-2 or TRBV6-3, the J call TRBJ2-7, with 14 bases aligning to TRBD2. V shed 6 bases and J 3 bases; nucleotides not matched to a gene: 16. The CDR3 has 19 residues. Germline V CDR1 and CDR2: MNHEY, SVGEGT. CDR3: CASRTSSETSGGDFYEQYF. The DNA for the CDR3 is TGTGCCAGCAGGACCTCATCCGAGACTAGCGGGGGGGATTTCTACGAGCAGTACTTC.

The CDR3, as DNA: TGCAGTGCTAGTCTCCCGGGACAGGGGAACTACAATGAGCAGTTCTTC. This translates into CSASLPGQGNYNEQFF. This sequence joins TRBV20-1 and TRBJ2-1; TRBD1 agrees at 10 bases. The V gene's germline CDR1 is DFQATT and CDR2 SNEGSKA (reference sequence). The CDR3 extends over 16 amino acids. V shed 3 bases, J shed 3 bases, and the junction held 8 bases outside the gene matches.

On this clonotype itself: This may come from a read error, since a much larger clone is one base off. The chain joins TRBV12-3 or TRBV12-4 to TRBJ2-5; D is ambiguous. V lost 2 bases and J 2 bases, leaving 15 bases between the germline ends. The CDR3 contains 16 residues. The CDR3 bases are TGTGCCAGCAGTTTATCCCCCCAGAGATTTCAAGAGACCCAGTACTTC. This translates into CASSLSPQRFQETQYF.

The table lists this clonotype with many counts. The chain carries TRBV7-8 and TRBJ1-4; tentatively, D is TRBD1 (6 bases). Germline V gives CDR1 SGHVS, CDR2 FQNEAQ. CDR3 length: 13 residues. V was trimmed by 1 base and J by 9 bases, leaving 9 bases between them. In nucleotides, the CDR3 is TGTGCCAGCAGCTTAGGACAGGCTAAAAAACTGTTTTTT. It yields the protein CASSLGQAKKLFF.